The clone carrying this T cell receptor (beta chain) has at least ten counts. Its specificity is not known. TCR beta CDR3 region amplification was performed from RNA transcripts. First-round RT-PCR targeting the TCR CDR3 was performed with the HTBI primer set. TCRdb reprocessed the multiplex PCR reads with MiXCR, giving one entry per CDR3 protein. In the table there are around 520,000 distinct CDR3 sequences, 13% to 15% of which are singletons. This CDR3 comprises 14 residues. V was clipped by 6 bases and J by 8 bases, with 16 bases between them. The germline gives CDR1 MNHEY, CDR2 SMNVEV (reference sequence). The entry originates in a study of T cells in Graves' hyperthyroidism and ophthalmopathy. Study overall: Blood was drawn when the patient was first diagnosed and still untreated. Study-level findings and limits: Blood held most thyroid clonotypes expanded above 0.001 frequency.

If no ophthalmopathy progression occurred within 18 months, Graves' hyperthyroidism was stable. Patients between 18 and 65 years old had hyperthyroidism, newly diagnosed and lasting under 2 months. The J gene is TRBJ1-4, the V gene TRBV27; weak D call: TRBD1 (6 bases). This clonotype originated in a woman younger than 30 with Graves' hyperthyroidism. Input material: blood. CDR3 sequence: CASRPGQKEEKLFF. The CDR3 nucleotides are TGTGCCAGCAGACCTGGACAGAAAGAGGAAAAACTGTTTTTT.